The clone carrying this T cell receptor beta chain has just one count. The antigen is undetermined. The sample belongs to a study of cytomegalovirus exposure and HLA in healthy donors. At the level of the study: An analysis done earlier identified 90 million to 120 million unique TCR beta sequences from about 179 million T cells. Whole-study results and caveats: In a later analysis, V- and J-gene trimming of beta chains associated with a DCLRE1C missense variant, replicated independently.

PCR involved 60 Vbeta and 13 Jbeta primers. Profiling relied on immunoSEQ multiplex PCR, and the TCRdb table lists in-frame clones only, not all of them. The sample has some 160,000 clones, under 90% seen once. V lost 5 bases to trimming and J lost 4 bases, with 15 bases between them. The germline gives CDR1 MNHEY, CDR2 SMNVEV (reference sequence). The CDR3 sequence is 15 residues long. The specimen was PBMCs. The chain recombines TRBV27 with TRBJ1-5; D perhaps matches TRBD1 (5 bases). This clonotype originated in a young man in good health and CMV-seronegative. The CDR3 bases are TGTGCCAGCAGTGTCTCGGGGGGTACGAATCAGCCCCAGCATTTT. Translated: CASSVSGGTNQPQHF.